Sequencing of this T cell receptor beta chain was carried out in a study of identical twins. Study-wide results and caveats: Reduced insertions were recorded for abundant cord blood beta clonotypes, with no such pattern in memory repertoires.

CDR3 length: 16 residues. Trimming at V came to 0 bases and at J to 7 bases, leaving 7 bases not matched to a gene. CDR1 SGHAT and CDR2 FQNNGV come from the germline V gene. TCRdb reprocessed the 5' RACE reads with MiXCR, giving one entry per CDR3 protein. The repertoire includes 200,000 to 250,000 distinct CDR3 sequences, approximately 7% of them detected once, and more than 3% sits in the top ten. Points on this clonotype: Its specificity is not known. It may be a read error: a sequence one base away is much more abundant. This CDR3 is missing its conserved last phenylalanine or tryptophan, likely due to a read error.

These data were also reused for a study on yellow fever vaccine responses in identical twins.

The sequence was obtained from a woman under 30 in good health. Source material: memory (CD45RO+) T cells sorted from blood. V and J are TRBV11-2 and TRBJ2-1, with 9 bases aligning to TRBD2. CDR3 in DNA: TGTGCCAGCAGCTTAGAGCGGGGGGGCGGGTCGAATGAGCAGTTCGTC. It yields the protein CASSLERGGGSNEQFV.